This T cell receptor beta chain appears in the sequencing data of a study of blood T cells in healthy people across ages. Germline assignment: CDR1 SGHTA and CDR2 FQGTGA. Trimming stripped 5 bases from V and 1 base from J, with 11 bases between. The CDR3 spans 14 residues. Healthy individuals of Caucasian origin from Russia, aged roughly 6 to 100, served as donors. This clonotype came up many times. A second about 7 to 11 cycle PCR used barcoded and J-beta primers. TCRdb redid the calling of the 5' RACE reads with MiXCR, one entry per CDR3 protein. The sample lists 1.5 million to 1.9 million distinct CDR3 sequences; about 42% were seen once.

The sequencing input was blood. The TCR comes from a woman between 18 and 30 years old in good health. The rearrangement uses TRBV7-3 and TRBJ1-1; TRBD1 might be the D (6 bases). The CDR3 spells CASSADSSNTEAFF. Here the CDR3 DNA reads TGTGCCAGCAGCGCGGACAGTTCGAACACTGAAGCTTTCTTT.